This T cell receptor beta chain was captured in a study of prognosis after radiotherapy for stage I lung cancer. The wider study: Radiotherapy used SBRT, divided into 3 to 5 fractions and reaching a biologically effective dose of at least 100 Gy.

Trimming shortened V by 4 bases and J by 5 bases, and 14 bases separated the two germline ends. CDR3 length equals 14 residues. Germline CDR1 is SEHNR and CDR2 is FQNEAQ (reference sequence). Ten or more counts support this clonotype. The antigen is unknown. Study-level results: The way patients used TRBV and TRBJ genes reportedly differed depending on whether they had metastases.

Genomic DNA was the source, and TCR beta CDR3 was amplified from it by two-round multiplex PCR. First-round PCR used primers specific to each TRBV and TRBJ gene. TCRdb re-called the multiplex PCR reads through MiXCR, storing one row per CDR3 protein. The sample has approximately 30,000 distinct CDR3 sequences, about 33% seen once; the top ten hold roughly 34%. The origin of this receptor is a donor aged 50 or older with non-small cell lung cancer. The chain links TRBV7-9 to TRBJ1-2, with D maybe TRBD1 (5 bases). The sample in question was PBMCs, obtained before or after stereotactic body radiation therapy (not recorded which). In DNA, the CDR3 is TGTGCCAGCAGCTATCCGGGACTGCCTTATGGCTACACCTTC. Translating it yields CASSYPGLPYGYTF.